A single sample gave rise to the 11 T cell receptor beta chains below, sequenced in a study of Ad26.COV2.S vaccination and SARS-CoV-2 variants. Treatment given: around 19 received Ad26.COV2.S at low or high dose, single or two shots; 5 received placebo; per-sample allocation not given. The study sampled participants on day 63 after the first vaccine or placebo injection. Sequencing used immunoSEQ multiplex PCR; TCRdb keeps in-frame clones, though not all of them. The profile covers nearly 400,000 clones, with 75% to 90% appearing a single time and under 2% taken by the ten largest. The input for sequencing was peripheral blood, taken in a trial of Ad26.COV2.S vaccine versus placebo. Receptors were obtained from a person between 18 and 60 years old who received the Ad26.COV2.S COVID-19 vaccine or a placebo.

The V and J genes are TRBV28 and TRBJ1-1; 7 nucleotides agree with TRBD1. J gave up 4 bases and V 9 bases, and 8 bases lay outside the gene matches. The CDR3 is 13 residues long. Looked up from germline, CDR1 is MDHEN and CDR2 is SYDVKM. The CDR3 region has the DNA TGTGCCAGTTACAGGGGCATGGGCACTGAAGCTTTCTTT. Translating gives CASYRGMGTEAFF. Variable domain in full (rest from reference TRBV28 and TRBJ1-1): DVKVTQSSRYLVKRTGEKVFLECVQDMDHENMFWYRQDPGLGLRLIYFSYDVKMKEKGDIPEGYSVSREKKERFSLILESASTNQTSMYLCASYRGMGTEAFFGQGTRLTVV.

The chain recombines TRBV19 with TRBJ1-5; a possible D gene is TRBD1 (6 bases). CDR3 length: 13 residues. In germline, CDR1 is LNHDA, CDR2 SQIVND (reference sequence). The V and J ends lost 7 bases and 6 bases respectively, with 13 bases between them. The DNA for the CDR3 is TGTGCCAGTACGGGGGCCGGGGGTCAGCCCCAGCATTTT. It encodes CASTGAGGQPQHF. Supplemented by reference TRBV19 and TRBJ1-5, the full variable domain reads DGGITQSPKYLFRKEGQNVTLSCEQNLNHDAMYWYRQDPGQGLRLIYYSQIVNDFQKGDIAEGYSVSREKKESFPLTVTSAQKNPTAFYLCASTGAGGQPQHFGDGTRLSIL.

The chain links TRBV7-2 to TRBJ2-3, with D perhaps assigned TRBD1 or TRBD2 (5 bases each). Deletions cut 1 base from V and 8 bases from J, with 19 bases between. CDR3 length equals 16 residues. Germline CDR1 reads SGHTA; CDR2 reads FQGNSA. The CDR3 is CASSLVGTGTQGTQYF. Written as DNA, the CDR3 is TGTGCCAGCAGCTTAGTTGGCACCGGGACCCAGGGTACGCAGTATTTT. The whole variable domain, remainder taken from reference TRBV7-2 and TRBJ2-3, is GAGVSQSPSNKVTEKGKDVELRCDPISGHTALYWYRQSLGQGLEFLIYFQGNSAPDKSGLPSDRFSAERTGGSVSTLTIQRTQQEDSAVYLCASSLVGTGTQGTQYFGPGTRLTVL.

The V gene is TRBV10-3, the J gene TRBJ2-3; D is possibly TRBD2 (6 bases). Germline lookup yields CDR1 ENHRY and CDR2 SYGVKD. V lost 2 bases, J lost 0 bases, and 12 bases lay in between. The CDR3 has 16 residues. The CDR3 region is CAISESSGKSTDTQYF. DNA for the CDR3: TGTGCCATCAGTGAGAGTAGCGGAAAGAGCACAGATACGCAGTATTTT.

The chain employs TRBV7-8 and TRBJ2-5; TRBD1 agrees at 7 bases. The V gene end was trimmed by 5 bases and the J gene end by 2 bases; junction bases not matched to a gene: 8. Germline values: CDR1 SGHVS, CDR2 FQNEAQ. This CDR3 region has 15 residues. Written as DNA, the CDR3 is TGTGCCAGCAGCCCCCGGACAGGCGTTCAAGAGACCCAGTACTTC. Protein sequence: CASSPRTGVQETQYF.

This chain uses TRBV6-5 with TRBJ1-2, with TRBD1 identical over 8 bases. The CDR3 consists of 14 residues. In germline, CDR1 is MNHEY, CDR2 SVGAGI. Trimming cost V 2 bases and J 4 bases; bases outside gene matches: 3. CDR3 protein: CASSYRGTGYGYTF. In DNA form, the CDR3 reads TGTGCCAGCAGTTACCGGGGGACAGGCTATGGCTACACCTTC.

The table lists this clone with a count of one. J is TRBJ2-7 and V is TRBV7-2, with 10 bases lining up with TRBD2. The CDR3 is made up of 15 amino acids. CDR1 is SGHTA and CDR2 is FQGNSA in the germline V gene. V gave up 7 bases and J gave up 3 bases; unmatched junction bases: 9. The DNA of the CDR3 is TGTGCCAGCACCCCGTGGGCTAGCGGGAGCTACGAGCAGTACTTC. It is translated as CASTPWASGSYEQYF.

The chain has TRBV19 and TRBJ2-2; tentatively, D is TRBD1 (6 bases). The V gene lost 4 bases and the J gene lost 6 bases, with 15 bases spanning the gap. Germline V gene lookup returns CDR1 LNHDA and CDR2 SQIVND (reference sequence). This CDR3 comprises 15 residues. DNA for the CDR3: TGTGCCAGTAGTAACCGGGACACCTTGGCCGGGGAGCTGTTTTTT. Residues: CASSNRDTLAGELFF.

This clone was counted once. The chain combines TRBV4-1 with TRBJ2-7, with a possible D match to TRBD1 (5 bases). Trimming took 2 bases from V and 2 from J, leaving 10 bases between them. Germline CDR1 reads MGHRA; CDR2 reads YSYEKL. This CDR3 is built from 14 residues. The CDR3: CASSQPQAPYEQYF. The CDR3 DNA reads as TGCGCCAGCAGCCAACCACAGGCACCCTACGAGCAGTACTTC.

The genes are TRBV6-2 or TRBV6-3 and TRBJ2-5; perhaps D is TRBD1 or TRBD2 (5 bases each). With 5 bases removed from V and 2 bases from J, the gap between germline ends came to 12 bases. Germline CDR1 is MNHEY and CDR2 is SVGEGT. The CDR3 is made up of 14 amino acids. This CDR3 is CASSRGPEQETQYF. Written as DNA, the CDR3 is TGTGCCAGCAGTCGGGGACCGGAACAAGAGACCCAGTACTTC.

The chain combines TRBV13 with TRBJ2-3, with unresolved D. The CDR3 consists of 13 residues. CDR1 PRHDT and CDR2 FYEKMQ come from the germline V gene (reference sequence). V shed 0 bases and J shed 2 bases, with 3 bases lying between them. The chain's CDR3 is CASSLGDTDTQYF. CDR3 coding DNA: TGTGCCAGCAGCTTAGGCGACACAGATACGCAGTATTTT.